The table lists the clone carrying this TCR beta chain with many counts. Being off target in a library aimed at alpha chains, this beta chain has a size of little meaning. Time point: sample taken at primary tumor resection. From tumor, nontumor lung or frozen PBMC, whole RNA was taken unsorted for sequencing. Every molecule of TCR cDNA had its own unique molecular identifier. A single record per CDR3 protein comes from TCRdb applying MiXCR to the 5' RACE reads. The table has 9,500 to 15,000 distinct CDR3 sequences, roughly 6.4% seen once; the top ten hold 10%. Trimming pared 3 bases from V and 0 bases from J, leaving 6 bases between. This CDR3 spans 14 amino acids. Per the germline V gene, CDR1 is SGHTA and CDR2 is FQGNSA. This sample was included in a study of spatial heterogeneity in lung cancer.

The material sequenced was normal lung tissue next to the tumor, taken at surgery. The TCR comes from a male donor with early-stage non-small cell lung cancer. This rearrangement joins TRBV7-2 to TRBJ2-1, with D perhaps matching TRBD2 (6 bases). The CDR3 sequence: CASSLTSSYNEQFF. The DNA for the CDR3 is TGTGCCAGCAGCTTGACTAGCTCCTACAATGAGCAGTTCTTC.